The present T cell receptor beta chain was sequenced within a study of blood T cell repertoires in COVID-19. For the study at large: Sites in the United States, Italy and Spain provided acute and convalescent COVID-19 samples.

V gave up 3 bases and J gave up 6 bases, with 7 bases separating them. This CDR3 contains 12 residues. Germline V lookup: CDR1 LNHDA, CDR2 SQIVND (reference sequence). Clones were sequenced by immunoSEQ multiplex PCR, and TCRdb holds only the in-frame ones, with some missing. This sample yields just over 150,000 clones, of which over 75% are seen a single time; roughly 14% belongs to the top ten. This clone was found once. What was sequenced was peripheral blood. This clonotype was sampled from a woman in her thirties or forties with acute or convalescent COVID-19. The chain links TRBV19 to TRBJ2-3; maybe TRBD1 (6 bases). CDR3 sequence (DNA): TGTGCCAGTAGTATGGACAGCGATACGCAGTATTTT. Translated, it gives CASSMDSDTQYF. The full variable domain, with the rest looked up from reference TRBV19 and TRBJ2-3, is DGGITQSPKYLFRKEGQNVTLSCEQNLNHDAMYWYRQDPGQGLRLIYYSQIVNDFQKGDIAEGYSVSREKKESFPLTVTSAQKNPTAFYLCASSMDSDTQYFGPGTRLTVL.